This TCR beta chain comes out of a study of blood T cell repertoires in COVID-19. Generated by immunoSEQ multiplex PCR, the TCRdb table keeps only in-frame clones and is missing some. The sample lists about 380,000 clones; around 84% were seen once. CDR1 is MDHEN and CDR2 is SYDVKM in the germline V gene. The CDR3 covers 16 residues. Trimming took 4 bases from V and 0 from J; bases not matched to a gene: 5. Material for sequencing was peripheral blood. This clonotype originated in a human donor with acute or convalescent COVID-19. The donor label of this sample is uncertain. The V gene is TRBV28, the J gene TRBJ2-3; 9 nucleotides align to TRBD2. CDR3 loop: CASSSRLAESTDTQYF. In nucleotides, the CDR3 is TGTGCCAGCAGTTCGCGACTAGCGGAAAGCACAGATACGCAGTATTTT.